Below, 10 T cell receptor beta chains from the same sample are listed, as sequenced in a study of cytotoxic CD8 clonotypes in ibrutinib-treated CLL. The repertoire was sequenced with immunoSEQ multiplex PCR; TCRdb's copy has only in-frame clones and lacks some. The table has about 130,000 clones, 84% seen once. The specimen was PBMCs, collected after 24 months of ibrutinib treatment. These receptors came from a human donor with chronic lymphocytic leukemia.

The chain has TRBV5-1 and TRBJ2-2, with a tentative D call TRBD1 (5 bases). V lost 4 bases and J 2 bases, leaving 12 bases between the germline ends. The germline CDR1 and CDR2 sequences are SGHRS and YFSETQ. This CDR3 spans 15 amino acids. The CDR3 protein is CASSPSRGNTGELFF. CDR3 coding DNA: TGCGCCAGCAGCCCCAGTAGGGGCAACACCGGGGAGCTGTTTTTT.

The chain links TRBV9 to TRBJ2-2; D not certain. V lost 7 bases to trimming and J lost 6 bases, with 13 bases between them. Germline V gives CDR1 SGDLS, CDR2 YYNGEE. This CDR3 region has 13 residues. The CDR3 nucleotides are TGTGCCAGCGGAAGGGCTGGGGCCGGGGAGCTGTTTTTT. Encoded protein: CASGRAGAGELFF.

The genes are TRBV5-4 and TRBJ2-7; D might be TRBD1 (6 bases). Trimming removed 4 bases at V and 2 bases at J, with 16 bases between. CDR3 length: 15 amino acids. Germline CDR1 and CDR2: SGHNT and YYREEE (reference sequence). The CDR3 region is CASSTTQGLAYEQYF. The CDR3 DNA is TGTGCCAGCAGCACAACACAGGGCCTAGCCTACGAGCAGTACTTC.

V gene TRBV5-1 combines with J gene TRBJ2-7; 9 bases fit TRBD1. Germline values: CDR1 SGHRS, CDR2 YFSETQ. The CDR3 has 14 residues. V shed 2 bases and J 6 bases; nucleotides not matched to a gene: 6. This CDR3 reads CASSFGTGSGEQYF. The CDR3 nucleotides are TGCGCCAGCAGCTTCGGGACAGGGTCCGGCGAGCAGTACTTC.

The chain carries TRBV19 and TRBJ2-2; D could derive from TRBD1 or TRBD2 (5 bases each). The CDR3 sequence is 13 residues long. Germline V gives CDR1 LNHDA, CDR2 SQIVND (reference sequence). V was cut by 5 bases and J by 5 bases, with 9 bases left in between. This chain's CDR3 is CASSFGGTGELFF. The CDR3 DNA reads TGTGCCAGTAGTTTTGGGGGAACCGGGGAGCTGTTTTTT.

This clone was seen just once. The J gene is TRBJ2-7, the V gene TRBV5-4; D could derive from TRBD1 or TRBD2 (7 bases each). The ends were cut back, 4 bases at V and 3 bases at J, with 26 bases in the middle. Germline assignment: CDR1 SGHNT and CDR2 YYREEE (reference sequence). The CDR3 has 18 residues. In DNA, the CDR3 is TGTGCCAGCAGCAGCCCTACGGAGCGGGGACAGCCATTCTACGAGCAGTACTTC. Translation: CASSSPTERGQPFYEQYF.

DNA for the CDR3: TGCGCCAGCAACCGGGGGACAAACGATGAGCAGTTCTTC. Protein sequence: CASNRGTNDEQFF. The V call is TRBV5-1, the J call TRBJ2-1; TRBD1 or TRBD2 may be the D gene (6 bases each). This CDR3 has 13 residues. Trimming left V 6 bases short and J 8 bases short, with 15 bases between. The germline V gene encodes CDR1 SGHRS and CDR2 YFSETQ.

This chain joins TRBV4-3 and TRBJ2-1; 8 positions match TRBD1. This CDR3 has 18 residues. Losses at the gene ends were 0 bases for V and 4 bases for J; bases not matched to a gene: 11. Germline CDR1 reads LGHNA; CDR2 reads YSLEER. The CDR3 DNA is TGCGCCAGCAGCCAAGAAACAAACAGGGGGACACTTTACAATGAGCAGTTCTTC. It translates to CASSQETNRGTLYNEQFF.

The CDR3 sequence: CASSPELLGHTEAFF. CDR3 DNA sequence: TGTGCCAGCAGTCCCGAGCTCTTGGGGCACACTGAAGCTTTCTTT. This chain links TRBV6-6 with TRBJ1-1; tentative D call: TRBD1 (5 bases). Trimming cost V 5 bases and J 3 bases, with 16 bases left between them. The CDR3 consists of 15 residues. Germline CDR1 is MNHNY and CDR2 is SVGAGI (reference sequence).

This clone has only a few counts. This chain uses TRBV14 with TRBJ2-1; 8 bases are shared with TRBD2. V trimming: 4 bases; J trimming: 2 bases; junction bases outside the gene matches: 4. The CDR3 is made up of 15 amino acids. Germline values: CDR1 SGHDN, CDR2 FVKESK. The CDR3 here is CASSLIGGAYNEQFF. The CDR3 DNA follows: TGTGCCAGCAGCCTCATCGGGGGGGCCTACAATGAGCAGTTCTTC.